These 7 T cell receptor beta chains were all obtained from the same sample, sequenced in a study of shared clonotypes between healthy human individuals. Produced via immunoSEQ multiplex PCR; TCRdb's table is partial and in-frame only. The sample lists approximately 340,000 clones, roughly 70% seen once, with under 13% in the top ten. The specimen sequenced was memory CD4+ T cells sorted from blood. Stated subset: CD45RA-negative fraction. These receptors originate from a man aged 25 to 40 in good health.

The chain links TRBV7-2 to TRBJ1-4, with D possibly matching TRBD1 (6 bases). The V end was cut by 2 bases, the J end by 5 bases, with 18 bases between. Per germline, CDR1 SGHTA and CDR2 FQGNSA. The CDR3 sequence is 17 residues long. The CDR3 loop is CASSLSMRRGSNEKLFF. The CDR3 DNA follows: TGTGCCAGCAGCTTATCTATGAGGAGGGGGAGCAATGAAAAACTGTTTTTT.

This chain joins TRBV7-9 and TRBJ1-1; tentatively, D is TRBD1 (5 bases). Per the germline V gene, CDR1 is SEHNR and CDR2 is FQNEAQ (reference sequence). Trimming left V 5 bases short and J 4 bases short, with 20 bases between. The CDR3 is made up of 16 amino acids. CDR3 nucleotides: TGTGCCAGCAGCAGCGGGAGTTGGGGGGGTCGCACTGAAGCTTTCTTT. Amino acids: CASSSGSWGGRTEAFF.

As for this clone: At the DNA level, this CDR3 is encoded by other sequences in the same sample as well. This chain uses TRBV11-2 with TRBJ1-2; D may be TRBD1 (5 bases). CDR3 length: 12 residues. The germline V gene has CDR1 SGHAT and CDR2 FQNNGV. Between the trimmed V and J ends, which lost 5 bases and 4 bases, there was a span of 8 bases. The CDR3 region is CASSLDSYGYTF. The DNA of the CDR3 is TGTGCCAGCAGCCTCGACAGCTATGGCTACACCTTC. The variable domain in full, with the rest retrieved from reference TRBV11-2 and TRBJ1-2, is EAGVAQSPRYKIIEKRQSVAFWCNPISGHATLYWYQQILGQGPKLLIQFQNNGVVDDSQLPKDRFSAERLKGVDSTLKIQPAKLEDSAVYLCASSLDSYGYTFGSGTRLTVV.

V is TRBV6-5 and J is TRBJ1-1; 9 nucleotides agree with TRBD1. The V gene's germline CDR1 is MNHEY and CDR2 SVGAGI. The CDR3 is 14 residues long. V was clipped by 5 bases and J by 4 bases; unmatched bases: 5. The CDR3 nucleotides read TGTGCCAGCAGTCGAGAGACAGGGGGCACTGAAGCTTTCTTT. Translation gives CASSRETGGTEAFF.

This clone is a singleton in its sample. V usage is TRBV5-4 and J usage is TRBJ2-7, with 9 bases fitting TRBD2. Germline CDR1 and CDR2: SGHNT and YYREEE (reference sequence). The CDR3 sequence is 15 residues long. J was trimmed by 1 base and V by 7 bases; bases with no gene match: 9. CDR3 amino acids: CASGLGAGGSYEQYF. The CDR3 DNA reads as TGTGCCAGCGGGTTAGGGGCGGGAGGGTCCTACGAGCAGTACTTC.

Here the CDR3 reads CASSALGAVTDTQYF. CDR3 bases: TGTGCCAGCAGTGCCCTAGGGGCAGTAACAGATACGCAGTATTTT. The V and J genes are TRBV6-6 and TRBJ2-3; TRBD1 is a possible D gene (5 bases). Per the germline V gene, CDR1 is MNHNY and CDR2 is SVGAGI (reference sequence). The CDR3 loop spans 15 amino acids. The V gene lost 5 bases and the J gene lost 3 bases, with 15 bases spanning the gap.

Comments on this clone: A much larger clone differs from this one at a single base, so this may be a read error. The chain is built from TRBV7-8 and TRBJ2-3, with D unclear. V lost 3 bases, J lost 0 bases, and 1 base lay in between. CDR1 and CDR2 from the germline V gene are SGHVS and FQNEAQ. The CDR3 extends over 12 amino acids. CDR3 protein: CASSFSTDTQYF. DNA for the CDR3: TGTGCCAGCAGCTTTAGCACAGATACGCAGTATTTT.